The clone carrying this T cell receptor beta chain has a handful of counts. Its target is not known. This sample is drawn from a study of T cells in Graves' hyperthyroidism and ophthalmopathy. Study results and limitations: Ophthalmopathy was predicted by the model a median of approximately 6 months ahead of onset.

Amplified regions were TCR beta CDR3 sequences from RNA transcripts. The TCR CDR3 first-round RT-PCR relied on the HTBI primer set. TCRdb fed the multiplex PCR reads into MiXCR, producing one record per CDR3 protein. The sample contains around 720,000 distinct CDR3 sequences, around 40% of which appear only once. Trimming stripped 6 bases from V and 8 bases from J, with 17 bases between. The CDR3 is 15 amino acids. Germline lookup yields CDR1 MNHEY and CDR2 SVGAGI. Sequenced material: blood. This rearrangement joins TRBV6-5 to TRBJ1-6, with D possibly being TRBD1 (5 bases). This clonotype was sampled from a woman between 40 and 55 years old with Graves' hyperthyroidism. CDR3 sequence reads: CASSYSWDPDSPLHF. The DNA of the CDR3 is TGTGCCAGCAGCTACAGCTGGGACCCAGATTCACCCCTCCACTTT.